The following is a T cell receptor (beta chain) sequence with its context. Its antigen is unknown. This sample is drawn from a study of T cells in Graves' hyperthyroidism and ophthalmopathy. Points from the study as a whole: By a 13 V-J model, ophthalmopathy was set apart from stable hyperthyroidism.

Per germline, CDR1 KGHSH and CDR2 LQKENI. CDR3 length: 16 residues. V was shortened by 4 bases and J by 0 bases, with 13 bases between the two germline ends. RNA transcripts gave rise to amplified TCR beta CDR3 regions. During a first-round RT-PCR of the TCR CDR3, the HTBI primer set was used. TCRdb used MiXCR to reprocess the multiplex PCR reads, holding one entry per CDR3 protein. The sample has hundreds of thousands of distinct CDR3 sequences, less than 15% seen once. The TCR comes from a woman younger than 30 with Graves' hyperthyroidism. The chain carries TRBV18 and TRBJ2-1, with D possibly called TRBD1 or TRBD2 (5 bases each). Source material: blood. In nucleotides, the CDR3 is TGTGCCAGCTCACGACCAGGGACCCCCTCCTACAATGAGCAGTTCTTC. Encoded protein: CASSRPGTPSYNEQFF.